This record covers a single TCR beta chain. Reanalyzing the 5' RACE reads, TCRdb keeps one entry per CDR3 protein, without DNA. Recorded here are under 200,000 distinct CDR3 sequences; the top ten clones represent around 18%. The data originate from a study of T cells expressing NK-cell markers. The material sequenced was blood T cells: a sorted CD56 or NKG2C T cell subset, CD4+ or CD8+ T cells, or bulk PBMC T cells (not recorded which). This clonotype was sampled from a woman between 18 and 69 years old in good health.

The CDR3 protein is CASSLTLTVNQPQHF. The J gene is TRBJ1-5, the V gene TRBV5-5. The germline gives CDR1 SGHKS, CDR2 YYEKEE (reference sequence). CDR3 length equals 15 residues.